This T cell receptor beta chain stems from a study of T cell responses to AZD1222 COVID-19 vaccine. This clone was seen just once. As yet, its antigen is unknown. Whole-study findings and limits: Reportedly, close to half of spike-specific TCRs are directed against unmutated variant regions.

Libraries were prepared by immunoSEQ multiplex PCR; TCRdb keeps only in-frame clonotypes and omits some of them. The sample consists of around 150,000 clones, roughly 89% of them appearing once. V dropped 5 bases and J dropped 7 bases, with 11 bases sitting between them. This CDR3 region has 12 residues. Germline-derived CDR1 and CDR2 are SQVTM and ANQGSEA. This chain joins TRBV29-1 and TRBJ2-2; possibly TRBD2 for D (5 bases). This TCR was sampled from an adult in good health. Sequences were derived from peripheral blood, sampled on day 0 of AZD1222 vaccination. The CDR3 region has the DNA TGCAGCGTTTGGGGAGAAAGCGGGGAGCTGTTTTTT. Its translation: CSVWGESGELFF.